The 32 T cell receptor beta chains below all came from one sample that was sequenced in a study of sequential checkpoint blockade in melanoma. The treatment is: randomized to nivolumab then ipilimumab (arm A) or the reverse (arm B). Data came from immunoSEQ multiplex PCR; TCRdb stores just in-frame clones and leaves some out. The sample carries roughly 9,100 clones, roughly 24% recorded once. The sequencing here drew on tumor tissue (inferred from file names), taken from a patient given nivolumab and ipilimumab in sequence. Receptor source: a human donor with melanoma.

This clone was counted many times. The chain couples TRBV6-8 to TRBJ1-4; D might be TRBD1 (5 bases). Per germline, CDR1 MNHGY and CDR2 SAAAGT. This CDR3 contains 14 residues. The V end lost 2 bases, the J end lost 3 bases, and 7 bases lay between the germline ends. The CDR3 sequence: CASSYGGSNEKLFF. CDR3 nucleotide sequence: TGTGCCAGCAGTTACGGGGGATCTAATGAAAAACTGTTTTTT.

This clone was detected only once. J is TRBJ1-1 and V is TRBV23-1; D remains unclear. TRBV23-1 is an ORF, and what it does is uncertain. CDR3 size: 14 residues. V lost 10 bases, J lost 0 bases, and 15 bases lay in between. The CDR3 sequence: CANASDCVNTEAFF. The CDR3 DNA reads TGCGCCAACGCTAGTGATTGTGTGAACACTGAAGCTTTCTTT.

This clone was seen just once. This sequence joins TRBV5-1 and TRBJ1-1; D call uncertain. The CDR3 runs 15 residues. Trimming stripped 0 bases from V and 2 bases from J, with 11 bases between. CDR1 is SGHRS and CDR2 is YFSETQ in the germline V gene. CDR3 amino acids: CASSLVGLGNTEAFF. In DNA, the CDR3 is TGCGCCAGCAGCTTGGTAGGGCTAGGAAACACTGAAGCTTTCTTT. Together with reference TRBV5-1 and TRBJ1-1, the CDR3 gives the full variable domain: KAGVTQTPRYLIKTRGQQVTLSCSPISGHRSVSWYQQTPGQGLQFLFEYFSETQRNKGNFPGRFSGRQFSNSRSEMNVSTLELGDSALYLCASSLVGLGNTEAFFGQGTRLTVV.

V gene TRBV5-1 combines with J gene TRBJ1-2; D is unresolved. Per the germline V gene, CDR1 is SGHRS and CDR2 is YFSETQ. The CDR3 is made up of 14 amino acids. V lost 0 bases and J lost 4, with 10 bases in between. CDR3 region: CASSLEGQFYGYTF. CDR3 coding DNA: TGCGCCAGCAGCTTGGAAGGCCAGTTCTATGGCTACACCTTC. The whole variable domain, filled in from reference TRBV5-1 and TRBJ1-2, reads KAGVTQTPRYLIKTRGQQVTLSCSPISGHRSVSWYQQTPGQGLQFLFEYFSETQRNKGNFPGRFSGRQFSNSRSEMNVSTLELGDSALYLCASSLEGQFYGYTFGSGTRLTVV.

The J gene is TRBJ1-2, the V gene TRBV19, with 8 bases that match TRBD1. Germline-derived CDR1 and CDR2 are LNHDA and SQIVND (reference sequence). Trimming removed 7 bases from V and 0 bases from J; junction bases left unmatched: 7. This CDR3 comprises 15 residues. CDR3 nucleotides: TGTGCCAGTAATTCCGGGACAGGAGCTAACTATGGCTACACCTTC. It is translated as CASNSGTGANYGYTF.

In this sample, this clone turned up many times. The chain joins TRBV11-3 to TRBJ1-2; maybe TRBD1 (6 bases). The length of the CDR3 is 15 residues. Deletions cut 3 bases from V and 6 bases from J, with 17 bases between. From germline, CDR1 is SGHNT and CDR2 YENEEA. CDR3 loop: CASSLGDRPSHGYTF. The CDR3 nucleotides read TGTGCCAGCAGCTTGGGTGACAGGCCCTCACATGGCTACACCTTC.

This clone was recorded many times. The gene calls are TRBV11-3 and TRBJ1-3; D remains unclear. The CDR3 contains 15 residues. CDR1 SGHNT and CDR2 YENEEA come from the germline V gene. Trimming removed 5 bases at V and 0 bases at J, with 11 bases between. The CDR3 DNA sequence: TGTGCCAGCAGCCTCGGTCTGGTCTCTGGAAACACCATATATTTT. Translated: CASSLGLVSGNTIYF. Variable domain in full (rest from reference TRBV11-3 and TRBJ1-3): EAGVVQSPRYKIIEKKQPVAFWCNPISGHNTLYWYLQNLGQGPELLIRYENEEAVDDSQLPKDRFSAERLKGVDSTLKIQPAELGDSAVYLCASSLGLVSGNTIYFGEGSWLTVV.

By proportion, this clone is medium-sized (0.01 to 0.1%). This rearrangement joins TRBV28 to TRBJ2-2, with a tentative D call TRBD2 (7 bases). There are 18 residues in the CDR3. The germline V gene has CDR1 MDHEN and CDR2 SYDVKM. Deletions cut 8 bases from V and 3 bases from J, with 25 bases between. CDR3 DNA sequence: TGTGCCAGCGTTCCCCCCATAGCGGGTAGGGGGTACACCGGGGAGCTGTTTTTT. It specifies CASVPPIAGRGYTGELFF.

V gene TRBV6-8 combines with J gene TRBJ2-2; 14 nucleotides agree with TRBD2. Germline V gene lookup returns CDR1 MNHGY and CDR2 SAAAGT. Losses at the gene ends were 4 bases for V and 5 bases for J; bases not matched to a gene: 15. The CDR3 is 20 amino acids. The CDR3 loop is CASSSPWGLAGARGTGELFF. The CDR3 nucleotides are TGTGCCAGCAGTTCCCCCTGGGGACTAGCGGGGGCCAGGGGGACCGGGGAGCTGTTTTTT.

This clone is medium-sized by share. For the CDR3, the DNA is TGTGCCAGCAGCTTACTTGCCGGGGGCGGGCAGCCCCAGCATTTT. This translates into CASSLLAGGGQPQHF. The chain is built from TRBV11-3 and TRBJ1-5; a possible D gene is TRBD1 (6 bases). The CDR3 runs to 15 residues. Deletions cut 2 bases from V and 7 bases from J, with 15 bases between. Germline V gene data show CDR1 as SGHNT and CDR2 as YENEEA.

A few counts support this clone. The chain couples TRBV28 to TRBJ1-3; TRBD1 matches 8 bases. The CDR3 spans 16 residues. The V segment lost 10 bases and the J segment 3 bases; nucleotides outside the gene matches: 14. Germline V CDR1 and CDR2: MDHEN, SYDVKM. CDR3 residues: CATLGQGSLLGNTIYF. For the CDR3, the DNA is TGTGCCACGCTCGGACAGGGATCGTTGCTTGGAAACACCATATATTTT.

This clone was counted a few times. The chain combines TRBV23-1 with TRBJ1-3; D gene unclear. TRBV23-1 is an open reading frame whose function is uncertain. V shed 8 bases and J shed 1 base, with 9 bases lying between them. This CDR3 is 13 amino acids long. CDR3 amino acids: CASRRESGNTIYF. CDR3 nucleotide sequence: TGCGCCAGCCGCCGGGAGTCTGGAAACACCATATATTTT.

This clone was seen only a few times. The chain recombines TRBV30 with TRBJ1-2, with 8 bases fitting TRBD1. CDR1 and CDR2 (germline): GTSNPN, SVGIG (reference sequence). CDR3 size: 16 residues. Trimming removed 3 bases from V and 1 base from J; junction bases left unmatched: 10. CDR3 DNA sequence: TGTGCCTGGAGGTATACCGGGACAGGAGTTAACTATGGCTACACCTTC. It encodes CAWRYTGTGVNYGYTF.

The V gene is TRBV5-1, the J gene TRBJ1-2; weak D call: TRBD1 (5 bases). Looked up from germline, CDR1 is SGHRS and CDR2 is YFSETQ. The CDR3 sequence is 14 residues long. Trimming removed 0 bases at V and 8 bases at J, with 14 bases between. CDR3 amino acids: CASSLATGDGGYTF. The CDR3 coding sequence is TGCGCCAGCAGCTTGGCAACGGGGGACGGCGGCTACACCTTC.

This chain joins TRBV19 and TRBJ1-1, with TRBD1 matching over 9 bases. The CDR3 is made up of 13 amino acids. The J segment lost 4 bases and the V segment lost 6 bases, leaving 3 bases of the junction unmatched. Germline V lookup: CDR1 LNHDA, CDR2 SQIVND (reference sequence). The CDR3 here is CASSMTGGTEAFF. CDR3 nucleotide sequence: TGTGCCAGTAGCATGACAGGGGGCACTGAAGCTTTCTTT.

The sample holds a few counts of this clone. The CDR3 region is CASSTGLRDTGELFF. As DNA, the CDR3 is TGTGCCAGCTCTACAGGGCTTCGGGACACCGGGGAGCTGTTTTTT. The J gene is TRBJ2-2, the V gene TRBV11-3; D is perhaps TRBD1 (6 bases). This CDR3 spans 15 amino acids. Trimming took off 8 bases at V and 3 bases at J, with 16 bases between the two ends. Germline V gives CDR1 SGHNT, CDR2 YENEEA. Full variable domain (missing parts from reference TRBV11-3 and TRBJ2-2): EAGVVQSPRYKIIEKKQPVAFWCNPISGHNTLYWYLQNLGQGPELLIRYENEEAVDDSQLPKDRFSAERLKGVDSTLKIQPAELGDSAVYLCASSTGLRDTGELFFGEGSRLTVL.

V usage is TRBV9 and J usage is TRBJ1-5; D not certain. The CDR3 is made up of 16 amino acids. Trimming shortened V by 5 bases and J by 0 bases, and 15 bases separated the two germline ends. From germline, CDR1 is SGDLS and CDR2 YYNGEE. The CDR3 DNA follows: TGTGCCAGCAGTGGTGGGTCTGGCGGTAGCAATCAGCCCCAGCATTTT. It codes for CASSGGSGGSNQPQHF.

This clone came up a few times. The J gene is TRBJ2-3, the V gene TRBV18; 8 nucleotides align to TRBD2. The CDR3 sequence is 18 residues long. V lost 0 bases to trimming and J lost 1 base; unmatched junction nucleotides: 9. Germline V gives CDR1 KGHSH, CDR2 LQKENI. This CDR3 is CASSPPGLGLARTDTQYF. CDR3 DNA sequence: TGTGCCAGCTCACCACCGGGTTTAGGACTAGCTCGCACAGATACGCAGTATTTT.

V usage is TRBV29-1 and J usage is TRBJ1-1; D is possibly TRBD1 (6 bases). Deletions cut 5 bases from V and 4 bases from J, with 14 bases between. The CDR3 is made up of 13 amino acids. Germline V CDR1 and CDR2: SQVTM, ANQGSEA. CDR3 amino acids: CSVSRGRVTEAFF. The CDR3 DNA follows: TGCAGCGTTTCCAGGGGACGGGTCACTGAAGCTTTCTTT.

This chain connects TRBV7-5 to TRBJ2-1. TRBV7-5 represents a pseudogene. This CDR3 contains 15 residues. CDR3 DNA sequence: TGTGCCAGCAGCTTAGCAGCCGGACGCGTCGATGAGCAGTTCTTC. Its translation: CASSLAAGRVDEQFF.

A few counts support this clone. The CDR3 region has the DNA TGTGCCAGCAGGTGGGACCCTAGCGGACTGGGGTCCGGGGAGCTGTTTTTT. Translating gives CASRWDPSGLGSGELFF. The chain combines TRBV11-3 with TRBJ2-2; 7 bases are a match to TRBD2. The CDR3 is 17 residues long. In germline, CDR1 is SGHNT, CDR2 YENEEA. The trim removed 6 bases at V and 6 bases at J, leaving 16 bases unmatched. Looking up the rest from reference TRBV11-3 and TRBJ2-2 gives the full variable domain: EAGVVQSPRYKIIEKKQPVAFWCNPISGHNTLYWYLQNLGQGPELLIRYENEEAVDDSQLPKDRFSAERLKGVDSTLKIQPAELGDSAVYLCASRWDPSGLGSGELFFGEGSRLTVL.

This clone was seen many times. V usage is TRBV11-3 and J usage is TRBJ1-6; D possibly corresponds to TRBD1 (5 bases). Germline CDR1 reads SGHNT; CDR2 reads YENEEA. The CDR3 is 15 residues long. Trimming shortened V by 3 bases and J by 6 bases, and 12 bases separated the two germline ends. This chain's CDR3 is CASSFGSGANSPLHF. Here the CDR3 DNA reads TGTGCCAGCAGCTTTGGTAGTGGGGCTAATTCACCCCTCCACTTT.

The chain joins TRBV4-1 to TRBJ1-5; D may be TRBD1 (5 bases). Trimming took 1 base from V and 2 from J, leaving 12 bases between them. The CDR3 is made up of 16 amino acids. The germline V gene encodes CDR1 MGHRA and CDR2 YSYEKL. CDR3 sequence: CASSQGLGAGNQPQHF. The CDR3 bases are TGCGCCAGCAGCCAAGGACTAGGGGCGGGCAATCAGCCCCAGCATTTT.

V gene TRBV9 combines with J gene TRBJ2-7; no clear D. The CDR3 covers 12 residues. The germline V gene has CDR1 SGDLS and CDR2 YYNGEE. The V end lost 5 bases, the J end lost 6 bases, and 12 bases lay between the germline ends. This chain's CDR3 is CASSVGPIEQYF. The CDR3 nucleotides are TGTGCCAGCAGTGTCGGACCGATCGAGCAGTACTTC. Combining the CDR3 with reference TRBV9 and TRBJ2-7 gives the whole variable domain DSGVTQTPKHLITATGQRVTLRCSPRSGDLSVYWYQQSLDQGLQFLIQYYNGEERAKGNILERFSAQQFPDLHSELNLSSLELGDSALYFCASSVGPIEQYFGPGTRLTVT.

This clone ranks as large. V is TRBV9 and J is TRBJ2-1, with 8 bases that match TRBD1. In germline, CDR1 is SGDLS, CDR2 YYNGEE. The CDR3 runs to 13 residues. V lost 4 bases to trimming and J lost 7 bases; unmatched junction nucleotides: 4. The CDR3, as DNA: TGTGCCAGCAGCCTGGGGGACAGGAATGAGCAGTTCTTC. Translated: CASSLGDRNEQFF.

The chain uses TRBV5-1 and TRBJ2-7, with 7 bases identical to TRBD1. CDR3 length: 15 amino acids. Germline V CDR1 and CDR2: SGHRS, YFSETQ. J lost 0 bases, V lost 3 bases, and 6 bases had no gene match. The CDR3 reads CASSWTGPRSYEQYF. In DNA form, the CDR3 reads TGCGCCAGCAGCTGGACAGGCCCACGCTCCTACGAGCAGTACTTC.

This clone is medium-sized. This chain joins TRBV6-8 and TRBJ2-7, with D possibly TRBD1 on 6 matching bases. The CDR3 length is 14 residues. Germline-derived CDR1 and CDR2 are MNHGY and SAAAGT. V was shortened by 10 bases and J by 3 bases, with 19 bases between the two germline ends. CDR3 in DNA: TGTGCCATCAAAGGGGCGGACAGCTTCTACGAGCAGTACTTC. It encodes CAIKGADSFYEQYF.

CDR3 in amino acids: CAIKSGDYNEQFF. The CDR3 region has the DNA TGTGCCATCAAGTCCGGGGATTACAATGAGCAGTTCTTC. The rearrangement links TRBV6-8 to TRBJ2-1, with a weak D call TRBD2 (5 bases). CDR1 and CDR2 (germline): MNHGY, SAAAGT. CDR3 length: 13 amino acids. V gave up 10 bases and J gave up 4 bases, with 14 bases separating them.

This clone has ten or more counts. The rearrangement uses TRBV7-8 and TRBJ1-6; the match to TRBD1 covers 7 bases. This CDR3 region has 13 residues. Germline values: CDR1 SGHVS, CDR2 FQNEAQ. The junction had 5 bases not matched to a gene; V was cut back by 5 bases and J by 10 bases. The CDR3 sequence is CASSVDRASPLHF. In DNA, the CDR3 is TGTGCCAGCAGCGTCGACAGGGCCTCACCCCTCCACTTT.

This clone counts as medium-sized. The gene calls are TRBV19 and TRBJ1-6; no firm D call. The CDR3 spans 12 residues. The germline V gene encodes CDR1 LNHDA and CDR2 SQIVND (reference sequence). V was pared by 6 bases and J by 7 bases, with 7 bases between. In nucleotides, the CDR3 is TGTGCCAGTAGCGACGGGAATTCACCCCTCCACTTT. Its translation: CASSDGNSPLHF.

The chain uses TRBV4-1 and TRBJ2-1; D gene unclear. The CDR3 extends over 14 amino acids. Germline values: CDR1 MGHRA, CDR2 YSYEKL. V gave up 1 base and J gave up 8 bases, with 12 bases separating them. Here the CDR3 DNA reads TGCGCCAGCAGCCAAGCTTCCCGGGTTCATGAGCAGTTCTTC. Amino acids: CASSQASRVHEQFF.

This chain links TRBV5-1 with TRBJ1-6, with unresolved D. The CDR3 is 14 amino acids. Trimming removed 0 bases at V and 10 bases at J, with 11 bases between. Germline CDR1 is SGHRS and CDR2 is YFSETQ. The CDR3 reads CASSLGTESSPLHF. For the CDR3, the DNA is TGCGCCAGCAGCTTGGGGACCGAATCCTCACCCCTCCACTTT. The whole variable domain, filled in from reference TRBV5-1 and TRBJ1-6, reads KAGVTQTPRYLIKTRGQQVTLSCSPISGHRSVSWYQQTPGQGLQFLFEYFSETQRNKGNFPGRFSGRQFSNSRSEMNVSTLELGDSALYLCASSLGTESSPLHFGNGTRLTVT.